Given below is one T cell receptor beta chain in context. Its antigen is unidentified. A much larger clone differs from this one at a single base, so this may be a read error. This sample stems from a study of spatial heterogeneity in lung cancer. About the study: Matched bulk RNA-seq provided a T cell module score, and TCR transcript counts in tumor regions correlated strongly with it.

Study-wide results and limits: Counts that tracked tumor mutation counts were those of expanded intratumoral alpha and beta TCRs. Sequencing reached an estimated coverage of tumor T cells that was only about 6.6% for alpha chains and over 11% for beta chains.

The time point was: sample taken at primary tumor resection. The CDR3 sequence is 15 residues long. CDR1 MNHEY and CDR2 SMNVEV come from the germline V gene (reference sequence). TCRdb re-called the 5' RACE reads with MiXCR, one entry per CDR3 protein. The repertoire holds 20,000 to 25,000 distinct CDR3 sequences, with about 4.5% as singletons. This TCR came from a male donor with early-stage non-small cell lung cancer. The rearrangement joins TRBV27 to TRBJ1-5; no clear D gene. The sample consisted of lung tumor tissue, taken at surgery. The CDR3 DNA reads as TGTGCCAGCAAGCTTGATCAGGCGAGCAATCAGTCCCAGCATTTT. Amino acids: CASKLDQASNQSQHF.